The clone carrying this T cell receptor (beta chain) was recorded a few times. The sample belongs to a study of Graves' ophthalmopathy and Graves' hyperthyroidism. The authors enrolled newly diagnosed hyperthyroidism patients aged 18 to 65 with under 2 months' duration. Other autoimmune diseases, uncontrolled infections, pregnancy or lactation led to the exclusion of patients. Clinicians made diagnoses from clinical symptoms, serum thyroxine, TRAb, thyroid ultrasound and orbital computed tomography. The CDR3 has 17 residues. V was cut by 10 bases and J by 3 bases, with 25 bases left in between. In germline, CDR1 is MNHEY, CDR2 SVGAGI. RNA transcripts were the source from which TCR beta CDR3 regions were amplified. Second-round multiplex PCR followed a first-round RT-PCR using HTBI primers. TCRdb re-called the multiplex PCR reads through MiXCR, storing one row per CDR3 protein. The sample gives about 590,000 distinct CDR3 sequences, less than 40% of which show up once; 3.5% to 5% is in the top ten.

The sequence derives from an adult man with Graves' hyperthyroidism. Specimen: peripheral blood or thyroid tissue (not recorded which). V and J are TRBV6-5 and TRBJ1-3; D possibly corresponds to TRBD1 (6 bases). The CDR3, as DNA: TGTGCCACCCTTAATACGGACGGGGGCACACTTGGAAACACCATATATTTT. This gives the protein CATLNTDGGTLGNTIYF.